The entry that follows covers one T cell receptor beta chain sequence. The antigen remains unidentified. Per germline, CDR1 MNHNS and CDR2 SASEGT. This CDR3 contains 15 residues. V dropped 0 bases and J dropped 3; count of bases not matched to a gene: 3. The repertoire was sequenced with immunoSEQ multiplex PCR; TCRdb's copy has only in-frame clones and lacks some. The sample has 65,000 or so clones, around 90% seen once. The data originate from a study of cytomegalovirus exposure and HLA in healthy donors. Study findings and constraints: The study designated 150 or so TCR beta chains cytomegalovirus-associated.

The sample consisted of PBMCs. The source of this sequence is a woman younger than 30 in good health and CMV-seronegative. The rearrangement links TRBV6-1 to TRBJ1-2; 8 nucleotides agree with TRBD1. CDR3 coding DNA: TGTGCCAGCAGTGAAGCAACAGGGGGGTACTATGGCTACACCTTC. Its translation: CASSEATGGYYGYTF.